This record covers a single T cell receptor beta chain. Its antigen is not yet known. No base quality information exists; no much larger clone differs at one position. This record belongs to a study of cytomegalovirus exposure and HLA in healthy donors (dated by TCRdb to the late 2010s). Regarding the study in general: An earlier analysis of fewer than 750 of the donors reported under 300 Gb of sequence data and about 120 million unique TCR beta sequences obtained from 180 million or so T cells. An early release covering 550 to 700 HLA-typed donors comprised approximately 290 gigabases of sequencing data and around 86 million unique TCR sequences. Among the roughly 400 genotyped donors, about 83% belonged to the genetic ancestry cluster associated with self-reported Caucasian donors. The study was designed to test whether signatures of past pathogen exposure could be identified by cataloging public T cell receptors. The study profiled the T cell repertoires of about 720 subjects by immunosequencing and related them to cytomegalovirus serostatus. In addition to the first cohort of hundreds of subjects, a separate validation cohort of 120 different subjects was used. High-throughput TCR immunosequencing, statistical association of individual TCRs with disease status, and machine learning were combined to predict cytomegalovirus infection status. In a later analysis, previously published TCR beta repertoires from about 640 donors were re-analyzed and high-resolution HLA genotyping was added so that TCR occurrence patterns could be studied. Rather than using new phenotypic data, the later analysis identified candidate immune exposures from TCR beta sequences and from how often those sequences occurred across donors. An earlier analysis of 500 to 750 of the donors applied high-throughput TCR beta sequencing to assess whether each TCR beta V gene segment acted as functional or pseudogenic. Alongside the repertoire data, information on donor age, sex, ethnicity and CMV serostatus was compiled. In a later genetic analysis, genome-wide SNP genotypes for about 65% of the roughly 670 donors were used, and that subset was treated as a discovery cohort. Every repertoire in the discovery cohort had been generated on one and the same sequencing platform. Class I and class II HLA loci were covered by the typing at four-digit resolution. The number of donors typed differed by locus, with about 629-640 for A, B, C, DRB1 and DQB1, more than 500 for DQA1, nearly 610 for DPA1, and roughly 450 for DPB1. A handful of DR-DQ haplotypes were treated as single units for association and clustering because of strong linkage in the cohort. Among several hundred genotyped donors of the cohort, an average of roughly 230,000 unique TCR beta nucleotide sequences was sequenced per donor, of which 15% to 20% were non-productive. Beyond this particular receptor, the publication reports: Approximately 16 rarely observed V segments, including chromosome 9 orphons, were excluded from the earlier analysis of a few hundred of the donors because counts were too low. Some IMGT-functional V segments, including TRBV6-2 and TRBV6-3, could not be told apart with the 87-base-pair reads, so those segments were excluded. When HLA alleles, especially DR and DQ, strongly co-occurred, TCR associations were difficult to assign to individual alleles. CMV serostatus was the only immune exposure information available for the cohort. In the study, about 150 TCR beta chains were listed as associated with cytomegalovirus. Presence/absence analyses assumed roughly uniform sequencing depth across donors, an assumption that may not hold. Linkage disequilibrium might explain the correlated functional status among segregating V segments, but an unknown experimental factor could not be excluded. In both the original and validation cohorts, the classifier was reported to diagnose cytomegalovirus status with high specificity and sensitivity. In a later analysis, over 15,000 TCR beta sequences were associated with specific HLA alleles at a false discovery rate of 0.05. A further reported finding was that TCR beta sequences accurately predicted the HLA-A and HLA-B alleles for most subjects in the first cohort. An earlier analysis of approximately 540 of the donors showed that most TCR beta V segments appeared in productive rearrangements either about 87% or about 30% of the time, which broadly matched IMGT annotations. In a later genetic analysis, fewer N-insertions in productive TCRs were reported among donors in an Asian-associated ancestry cluster than the roughly 700-donor mean. According to a later analysis, parvovirus B19, influenza, CMV and Epstein-Barr virus appeared linked to several top co-occurrence clusters. A later analysis found that HLA-associated TCR beta chains were more clonally expanded and had lower generation probabilities than equally common non-associated chains. Because HLA typing was unavailable for some donors at each locus, only the typed subset was used in association tests. In vitro tests confirmed that a few of the cytomegalovirus-associated TCR beta chains recognize cytomegalovirus antigens. In a later genetic analysis, a missense DCLRE1C variant was associated with V-gene and J-gene trimming of TCR beta chains, and the association was replicated in an independent cohort. According to a later analysis, TCR association rates differed among HLA loci, with DRB1 alleles showing the most associated TCRs and HLA-C alleles showing the fewest. It was suggested by the authors that the approach could potentially be generalized to other disease states and immunological phenotypes. In this cohort, only TCR beta chains were sequenced, and detectable features were limited by the absence of alpha or paired-chain data. Most CMV-associated TCR beta chains appeared to be HLA-restricted in a later analysis, and the HLA associations seemed to be driven largely by CMV exposure. Most TCR sequences were observed very rarely across donors, whereas some public TCRs were present in many individuals. A group of highly shared sequence variants was considered likely to be a technical artifact of the sequencing pipeline.

The method was the immunoSEQ multiplex PCR assay. For the multiplex PCR, a mixture combining 60 forward primers for TCR Vbeta segments and 13 reverse primers for TCR Jbeta segments was used. Amplification of the CDR3 region of rearranged TCR beta genes was performed with a multiplex PCR assay on genomic DNA. The Illumina HiSeq System was used to sequence the amplified TCR beta libraries as 87-base-pair reads. Per the source publication's procedure: Across the roughly 600 repertoires, a later analysis counted 60 million to 90 million unique TCR beta chains, some 11 million of which were shared by at least two donors. A nearest-neighbor algorithm error-corrected the raw reads and collapsed the reads into unique sequences, merging closely related sequences to remove PCR and sequencing errors. To assign V, D and J gene segments, CDR3 sequences were aligned to IMGT reference sequences. For a sequence to be retained, at least a six-nucleotide match to both a V gene segment and a J gene segment was required. Rearrangements were classified as productive when the CDR3 lacked stop codons and remained in frame with V and J, and all other rearrangements were classified as non-productive. CDR3 was defined by IMGT convention, running from the second conserved V-encoded cysteine to the conserved J-encoded phenylalanine. The earlier analysis of about 590 of the donors excluded sequences that lacked an unambiguous match to a single V gene segment. An earlier analysis of some 610 of the donors called V segments functional above 56.7% productive rearrangements and segregating when the between-donor standard deviation exceeded 5%. A statistical classification framework was built to diagnose cytomegalovirus status from the catalog of TCR beta chain sequences. A later analysis assigned V and J genes by comparing TCR nucleotide sequences with IMGT/GENE-DB human TR gene sequences. The TCRdist pipeline was used in a later analysis to assign CDR3 sequences and most-parsimonious VDJ recombination scenarios. In a later analysis, each TCR beta chain was defined by its CDR3 amino acid sequence together with its V-gene family, and reads lacking a unique V-gene family were excluded. A later analysis removed 500 to 600 highly shared, low-generation-probability nucleotide sequences to deal with suspected cross-contamination and a sequencing artifact. In a later analysis, a clonal expansion index for each public chain was calculated from normalized within-repertoire ranks of inferred template counts. In a later analysis, generation probabilities were computed with a VDJ recombination model fitted to out-of-frame rearrangements, and the resulting probabilities were checked against IGoR. In a later analysis, TCR-TCR, TCR-HLA and TCR-CMV co-occurrence was scored with hypergeometric tests, and a repertoire-size bias correction was applied to TCR pairs. To estimate false discovery rates, a later analysis permuted the HLA or CMV assignments 20 times. In a later analysis, co-occurring TCRs were grouped with DBSCAN, and TCRdist sequence similarity was added when clustering was performed within HLA-allele-positive subsets. Co-occurrence clustering excluded repertoires with fewer than 30,000 or more than 120,000 public chains, plus five with anomalous nucleotide sharing. TCRdb stores this immuneACCESS table with in-frame sequences only. Part of the clones is absent; in the studies checked, under half of the shortfall reflects unresolved V genes, and no reason is known for the rest. V, J and clone size are taken as reported in that table, and D and trimming were inferred from the DNA itself. Recorded for this sample are approximately 110,000 clones; 69% of them occurred a single time. 5.4% of the sample is held by the ten biggest clonotypes.

The cohort comprised 710 or so healthy bone marrow donors. All cohort members were sampled while nominally healthy, although unrecorded immune exposures were likely present. The donor was CMV seropositive and belonged to the group of more than 250 seropositive cohort members. A peripheral blood sample was provided by each donor, and peripheral blood mononuclear cells were used for TCR beta sequencing. Genomic DNA extraction from the blood cell samples was performed with the Qiagen DNeasy Blood Extraction Kit. V is reduced by 5 bases and J by 7 bases, leaving a spacing of 18 bases between them. Measured from the cysteine to the phenylalanine, the CDR3 is 14 residues long. CDR3 DNA is the only sequence kept; it has 42 bases, read in frame from the first base. CDR1 SNHLY and CDR2 FYNNEI are derived from the germline V gene.

This TCR was recovered from a woman in her 70s in good health and CMV-seropositive. Sequenced sample: PBMCs. The chain is encoded by TRBV2 joined to TRBJ2-7; D gene: possibly TRBD2, on 5 matching bases. The CDR3 corresponds to CASSILGSGGEQYF. In nucleotides, the sequence is TGTGCCAGCAGTATCTTAGGGAGCGGTGGGGAGCAGTACTTC.